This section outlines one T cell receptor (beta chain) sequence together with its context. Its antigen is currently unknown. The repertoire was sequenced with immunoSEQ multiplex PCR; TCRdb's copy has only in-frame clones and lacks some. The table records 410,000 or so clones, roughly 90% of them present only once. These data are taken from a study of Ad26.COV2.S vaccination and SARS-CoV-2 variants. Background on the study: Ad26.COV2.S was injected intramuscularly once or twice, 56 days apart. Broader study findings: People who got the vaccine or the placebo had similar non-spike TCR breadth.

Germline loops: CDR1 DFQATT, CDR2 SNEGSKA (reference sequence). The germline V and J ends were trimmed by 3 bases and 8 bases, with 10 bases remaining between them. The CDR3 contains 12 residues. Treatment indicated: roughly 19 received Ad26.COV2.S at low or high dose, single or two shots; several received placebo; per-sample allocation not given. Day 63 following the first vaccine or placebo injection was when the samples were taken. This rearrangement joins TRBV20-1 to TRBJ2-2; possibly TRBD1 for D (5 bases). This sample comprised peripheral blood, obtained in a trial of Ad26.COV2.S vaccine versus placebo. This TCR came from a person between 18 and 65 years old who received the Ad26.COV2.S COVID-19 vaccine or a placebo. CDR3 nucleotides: TGCAGTGCTAGTAGGGGAAAAGGGGAGCTGTTTTTT. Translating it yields CSASRGKGELFF.